This T cell receptor beta chain appears in the sequencing data of a study of T cell responses to AZD1222 COVID-19 vaccine. Study-wide context: Doses given second, at about 4 or about 12 weeks, were pooled. Findings and limits, study-wide: Vaccine-related CD4 TCRs covered spike, predominating at 160-218 and 743-854. The reported proportion of spike-specific TCRs targeting unmutated variant regions was nearly half. Baseline seropositivity occurred in only a handful of AZD1222 recipients.

This table comes from immunoSEQ multiplex PCR, and its TCRdb copy is limited to in-frame clones, with some not included. The sample lists 90,000 to 140,000 clones, around 89% seen once, with 2.5% in the top ten. CDR1 is LGHNA and CDR2 is YSLEER in the germline V gene. The CDR3 loop spans 15 amino acids. V lost 0 bases to trimming and J lost 4 bases; unmatched junction nucleotides: 2. To note about this clone: What it binds is unknown.

This sequence joins TRBV4-3 and TRBJ1-5; TRBD1 aligns across 8 bases. The material sequenced was peripheral blood, taken on day 0 of AZD1222 vaccination. The sequence was collected from an adult in good health. CDR3 loop: CASSQDWTGNQPQHF. The CDR3 DNA reads TGCGCCAGCAGCCAAGACTGGACAGGGAATCAGCCCCAGCATTTT.